A single sample gave rise to the 17 T cell receptor beta chains below, sequenced in a study of T cells in Graves' hyperthyroidism and ophthalmopathy. Amplification of TCR beta CDR3 regions was performed using RNA transcripts as template. TCR CDR3 regions were first amplified by RT-PCR with HTBI primers. From the multiplex PCR reads, TCRdb called clonotypes with MiXCR, one entry per CDR3 protein. The sample records roughly 700,000 distinct CDR3 sequences, 15% to 20% being singletons. The sample comprised blood. The origin of the receptors is a man aged 45-60 years with Graves' hyperthyroidism.

The V and J genes are TRBV20-1 and TRBJ2-4, with no clear D. CDR3 length: 16 residues. The V gene's germline CDR1 is DFQATT and CDR2 SNEGSKA (reference sequence). With 3 bases removed from V and 0 bases from J, the gap between germline ends came to 15 bases. Here the CDR3 DNA reads TGCAGTGCTAGGGACCTCATAGAGCTAGCCAAAAACATTCAGTACTTC. Protein: CSARDLIELAKNIQYF.

The rearrangement links TRBV4-1 to TRBJ2-1; 12 nucleotides match TRBD1. In germline, CDR1 is MGHRA, CDR2 YSYEKL. This CDR3 has 17 amino acids. The junction had 6 bases not matched to a gene; V was cut back by 2 bases and J by 4 bases. CDR3 in amino acids: CASSQRDRGLSYNEQFF. The DNA of the CDR3 is TGCGCCAGCAGCCAACGGGACAGGGGGCTTAGTTACAATGAGCAGTTCTTC.

This clonotype was picked up a small number of times. The chain has TRBV28 and TRBJ2-1; TRBD2 might be the D (5 bases). The germline CDR1 and CDR2 sequences are MDHEN and SYDVKM. V lost 3 bases, J lost 5 bases, and 11 bases lay in between. CDR3 length equals 14 residues. This CDR3 reads CASSLREADNEQFF. Here the CDR3 DNA reads TGTGCCAGCAGTTTGAGGGAAGCCGACAATGAGCAGTTCTTC.

There are a few counts of this clonotype. CDR3 sequence (DNA): TGTGCCAGCAGCCGCAGGGGGACTGGAAACACCATATATTTT. This translates into CASSRRGTGNTIYF. This chain uses TRBV3-1 with TRBJ1-3, with 7 bases lining up with TRBD1. The CDR3 sequence is 14 residues long. Germline CDR1 reads LGHDT; CDR2 reads YNNKEL (reference sequence). V shed 4 bases and J 2 bases; nucleotides not matched to a gene: 2.

This clonotype was counted ten times or more. This chain uses TRBV28 with TRBJ1-2, with D possibly matching TRBD1 (5 bases). Germline V gene data show CDR1 as MDHEN and CDR2 as SYDVKM. This CDR3 has 14 residues. Trimming took 6 bases from V and 0 from J, leaving 11 bases between them. Here the CDR3 DNA reads TGTGCCAGCAGAAACGACAGTGCTAACTATGGCTACACCTTC. Its protein is CASRNDSANYGYTF.

This clonotype was seen only a few times. This chain connects TRBV7-8 to TRBJ2-6; the D is unclear. CDR3 length: 17 amino acids. The germline V gene has CDR1 SGHVS and CDR2 FQNEAQ. With 6 bases removed from V and 0 bases from J, the gap between germline ends came to 15 bases. Here the CDR3 DNA reads TGTGCCAGCAGGTCCAAAACGGCATACTCTGGGGCCAACGTCCTGACTTTC. Translated: CASRSKTAYSGANVLTF.

The table lists this clonotype with a few counts. The chain combines TRBV12-3 or TRBV12-4 with TRBJ2-2; 9 nucleotides align to TRBD1. CDR3 length: 15 amino acids. Trimming cost V 5 bases and J 9 bases; bases outside gene matches: 10. The CDR3 sequence: CASSPGTGFSRELFF. The CDR3 region has the DNA TGTGCCAGCAGTCCCGGGACAGGGTTTTCCCGGGAGCTGTTTTTT.

This rearrangement joins TRBV25-1 to TRBJ1-1; D is unclear. CDR1 is MGHDK, CDR2 SYGVNS, per germline. V gave up 5 bases and J gave up 8 bases, with 15 bases separating them. The CDR3 is 13 residues long. The CDR3, as DNA: TGTGCCAGCAGTTCTCCCGGGGTTCGGGAAGCTTTCTTT. This sequence encodes CASSSPGVREAFF. The variable domain in full, completed from reference TRBV25-1 and TRBJ1-1, reads EADIYQTPRYLVIGTGKKITLECSQTMGHDKMYWYQQDPGMELHLIHYSYGVNSTEKGDLSSESTVSRIRTEHFPLTLESARPSHTSQYLCASSSPGVREAFFGQGTRLTVV.

Ten or more counts support this clonotype. This chain links TRBV12-3 or TRBV12-4 with TRBJ2-7; possibly TRBD1 or TRBD2 for D (6 bases each). V lost 2 bases, J lost 6 bases, and 17 bases lay in between. The CDR3 totals 15 residues. The CDR3 protein is CASSLRGEGGTEQYF. The CDR3 DNA reads TGTGCCAGCAGTTTAAGGGGAGAGGGGGGTACCGAGCAGTACTTC.

The chain joins TRBV29-1 to TRBJ2-1; 7 bases match TRBD2. This CDR3 region has 17 residues. V shed 0 bases and J 1 base; nucleotides not matched to a gene: 9. Per germline, CDR1 SQVTM and CDR2 ANQGSEA. The DNA for the CDR3 is TGCAGCGTTGAAGATCCCTTTGCGGGAGTTTCCTACAATGAGCAGTTCTTC. It specifies CSVEDPFAGVSYNEQFF.

This clonotype was seen ten or more times. The chain joins TRBV12-3 or TRBV12-4 to TRBJ1-1; the D is unclear. The CDR3 covers 17 residues. Trimming stripped 3 bases from V and 0 bases from J, with 17 bases between. Here the CDR3 DNA reads TGTGCCAGCAGTTTTAGATTTTACGAGACTCTGAACACTGAAGCTTTCTTT. Its translation is CASSFRFYETLNTEAFF.

This clonotype was observed many times. This chain links TRBV7-9 with TRBJ2-7; 8 bases agree with TRBD1. V dropped 5 bases and J dropped 5; count of bases not matched to a gene: 11. Germline V gene sequence: CDR1 SEHNR, CDR2 FQNEAQ (reference sequence). The CDR3 length is 15 residues. The CDR3 spells CASSPRQGTRNEQYF. As DNA, the CDR3 is TGTGCCAGCAGCCCGCGACAGGGGACGAGGAACGAGCAGTACTTC.

This clonotype was counted between two and nine times. V gene TRBV27 combines with J gene TRBJ2-1; D possibly corresponds to TRBD2 (6 bases). This CDR3 is 12 amino acids long. The germline gives CDR1 MNHEY, CDR2 SMNVEV (reference sequence). V gave up 8 bases and J gave up 8 bases, with 13 bases separating them. CDR3 sequence reads: CASGLIEDEQFF. In DNA, the CDR3 is TGTGCCAGCGGACTAATTGAGGATGAGCAGTTCTTC.

With regard to this clonotype: Being one base from a much bigger clone, this may be a read error. The V call is TRBV7-9, the J call TRBJ2-7, with 7 bases identical to TRBD1. This CDR3 contains 15 residues. Germline V CDR1 and CDR2: SEHNR, FQNEAQ (reference sequence). The CDR3 protein is CASSLTRDSTYEQHF. In DNA form, the CDR3 reads TGTGCCAGCAGCTTAACCCGGGACAGCACCTACGAGCAGCACTTC.

The table lists this clonotype with a count of one. One end of the junction fails to match germline, which may point to a read error. V usage is TRBV30 and J usage is TRBJ1-4, with D hard to call. The CDR3 spans 13 residues. The V gene's germline CDR1 is GTSNPN and CDR2 SVGIG (reference sequence). The CDR3 loop is CARSLHGNEKLFF. Written as DNA, the CDR3 is TGTGCCCGGAGTTTGCACGGTAATGAAAAACTGTTTTTT.

This clonotype was detected a few times. The V gene is TRBV28, the J gene TRBJ2-7, with D perhaps matching TRBD2 (5 bases). V gave up 1 base and J gave up 4 bases, with 11 bases separating them. Germline V gives CDR1 MDHEN, CDR2 SYDVKM. The CDR3 totals 14 residues. The CDR3 here is CASSLYGSGYEQYF. The CDR3 DNA sequence: TGTGCCAGCAGTTTATACGGGTCGGGGTACGAGCAGTACTTC.

This clonotype was detected a few times. This sequence joins TRBV6-6 and TRBJ2-2, with D unresolved. Per germline, CDR1 MNHNY and CDR2 SVGAGI (reference sequence). V lost 0 bases and J 3 bases, leaving 26 bases between the germline ends. This CDR3 has 21 amino acids. The CDR3 protein is CASSYSNWVGTRKMYTGELFF. The CDR3 coding sequence is TGTGCCAGCAGTTACTCGAATTGGGTGGGAACCAGAAAAATGTACACCGGGGAGCTGTTTTTT.